These 21 T cell receptor beta chains were sequenced from one sample in a study of identical twins. One entry per CDR3 protein, called by TCRdb with MiXCR from the 5' RACE reads. The table records approximately 230,000 distinct CDR3 sequences, roughly an eighth of them present only once. Material: memory (CD45RO+) T cells sorted from blood. The source is a woman aged 18 to 35 in good health.

Ten or more counts support this clonotype. The chain carries TRBV7-2 and TRBJ2-7; D may correspond to TRBD1 or TRBD2 (5 bases each). In germline, CDR1 is SGHTA, CDR2 FQGNSA. V lost 5 bases to trimming and J lost 0 bases, with 14 bases between them. The CDR3 covers 15 residues. CDR3 protein: CASSLSGGASYEQYF. DNA for the CDR3: TGTGCCAGCAGCCTAAGTGGGGGAGCCTCCTACGAGCAGTACTTC. Supplemented by reference TRBV7-2 and TRBJ2-7, the full variable domain reads GAGVSQSPSNKVTEKGKDVELRCDPISGHTALYWYRQSLGQGLEFLIYFQGNSAPDKSGLPSDRFSAERTGGSVSTLTIQRTQQEDSAVYLCASSLSGGASYEQYFGPGTRLTVT.

This clonotype was seen a single time. The missing conserved phenylalanine or tryptophan at the end of this CDR3 makes a read error likely. It is unclear where the CDR3 begins or ends on the DNA, so no DNA is shown, and the CDR3 is as TCRdb lists it. V is TRBV7-9 and J is TRBJ2-4; TRBD1, the D gene given by the table, was not confirmed from the DNA. Germline CDR1 SEHNR, CDR2 FQNEAQ (reference sequence). The CDR3 region is 8 residues in length, termini included. The chain's CDR3 is CASSLGDP.

Only a few counts were recorded for this clonotype. The chain carries TRBV15 and TRBJ2-1; 12 bases are shared with TRBD2. This CDR3 has 20 amino acids. After removal of 3 bases from V and 2 bases from J, the junction contained 14 bases not matched to a gene. Germline loops: CDR1 LNHNV, CDR2 YYDKDF (reference sequence). For the CDR3, the DNA is TGTGCCACCAGCAGGGCTCGCGGACTAGCGGGATATTCCCCCTACAATGAGCAGTTCTTC. Residues: CATSRARGLAGYSPYNEQFF.

J is TRBJ2-1 and V is TRBV19; TRBD2 matches 7 bases. After removal of 5 bases from V and 8 bases from J, the junction contained 15 bases not matched to a gene. This CDR3 has 16 amino acids. The germline V gene has CDR1 LNHDA and CDR2 SQIVND (reference sequence). The CDR3 protein is CASSLWAGGRGDEQFF. CDR3 coding DNA: TGTGCCAGTAGTCTTTGGGCAGGCGGGAGAGGGGATGAGCAGTTCTTC. The complete variable domain, with remaining parts taken from reference TRBV19 and TRBJ2-1, reads DGGITQSPKYLFRKEGQNVTLSCEQNLNHDAMYWYRQDPGQGLRLIYYSQIVNDFQKGDIAEGYSVSREKKESFPLTVTSAQKNPTAFYLCASSLWAGGRGDEQFFGPGTRLTVL.

V usage is TRBV4-2 and J usage is TRBJ2-5, with D hard to call. Deletions cut 0 bases from V and 1 base from J, with 9 bases between. This CDR3 contains 15 residues. The germline gives CDR1 LGHNA, CDR2 YNFKEQ. Here the CDR3 reads CASSQDKETQETQYF. The CDR3 bases are TGTGCCAGCAGCCAAGATAAGGAGACCCAAGAGACCCAGTACTTC.

The CDR3 region has the DNA TGTGCCACTCCGCGGGACAGGGGCTACTCTGGGGCCAACGTCCTGACTTTC. This gives the protein CATPRDRGYSGANVLTF. The gene calls are TRBV12-3 or TRBV12-4 and TRBJ2-6; 10 bases agree with TRBD1. The J segment lost 0 bases and the V segment lost 10 bases, leaving 9 bases of the junction unmatched. CDR3 length: 17 residues.

The rearrangement joins TRBV10-3 to TRBJ2-2; no definite D call. Trimming stripped 10 bases from V and 4 bases from J, with 13 bases between. The CDR3 covers 13 residues. Germline loops: CDR1 ENHRY, CDR2 SYGVKD. DNA for the CDR3: TGTGCCACCCGAGAGACAAGCACCGGGGAGCTGTTTTTT. It encodes CATRETSTGELFF.

This clonotype has only a few counts. The chain uses TRBV5-1 and TRBJ1-3; D perhaps matches TRBD1 (5 bases). This CDR3 has 14 amino acids. V lost 4 bases, J lost 11 bases, and 19 bases lay in between. The germline CDR1 and CDR2 sequences are SGHRS and YFSETQ. CDR3 nucleotides: TGCGCCAGCAGCCCGGGGGGGGTTGAAGCATCCATATATTTT. It yields the protein CASSPGGVEASIYF.

A few counts support this clonotype. The chain couples TRBV10-2 to TRBJ1-5; 9 bases are shared with TRBD1. Germline CDR1 and CDR2: WSHSY and SAAADI. This CDR3 region has 14 residues. Germline trimming cut 6 bases from V and 5 bases from J; bases unmatched to any gene: 5. In DNA, the CDR3 is TGCGCCAGCAGGACGGGACAGGGTGATCAGCCCCAGCATTTT. It encodes CASRTGQGDQPQHF.

The rearrangement joins TRBV12-3 or TRBV12-4 to TRBJ2-7; 7 bases align to TRBD2. J was trimmed by 6 bases and V by 5 bases; bases with no gene match: 10. This CDR3 region has 14 residues. This CDR3 is CASSRLALSAEQYF. The CDR3 nucleotides are TGTGCCAGCAGTCGACTAGCCCTTTCGGCCGAGCAGTACTTC.

The V gene is TRBV10-2, the J gene TRBJ1-1; D is uncertain. V shed 2 bases and J shed 7 bases, with 8 bases lying between them. Germline V gene data show CDR1 as WSHSY and CDR2 as SAAADI. The CDR3 totals 12 residues. Here the CDR3 reads CASSEKALEAFF. The CDR3 DNA follows: TGCGCCAGCAGTGAGAAGGCCCTTGAAGCTTTCTTT.

The chain uses TRBV7-9 and TRBJ2-2; 10 positions match TRBD2. V was pared by 6 bases and J by 7 bases, with 11 bases of the junction left unmatched. The CDR3 extends over 16 amino acids. Looked up from germline, CDR1 is SEHNR and CDR2 is FQNEAQ (reference sequence). CDR3 amino acids: CASRTPSGRVGGELFF. The DNA for the CDR3 is TGTGCCAGCAGGACCCCTAGCGGGAGAGTAGGCGGGGAGCTGTTTTTT.

This clonotype was recorded a few times. The chain recombines TRBV3-1 with TRBJ2-1; no reliable D call. V was shortened by 3 bases and J by 4 bases, with 13 bases between the two germline ends. This CDR3 has 15 amino acids. Germline CDR1 is LGHDT and CDR2 is YNNKEL (reference sequence). The CDR3 DNA reads as TGTGCCAGCAGCCAGTTCAGTTTACCTTACAATGAGCAGTTCTTC. It yields the protein CASSQFSLPYNEQFF.

This clonotype came up a few times. This rearrangement joins TRBV11-2 to TRBJ1-3; no clear D gene. CDR1 SGHAT and CDR2 FQNNGV come from the germline V gene. The CDR3 is made up of 13 amino acids. V was clipped by 4 bases and J by 4 bases, with 8 bases between them. The chain's CDR3 is CASSSSSGNTIYF. CDR3 DNA: TGTGCCAGCAGCTCGTCCTCGGGAAACACCATATATTTT.

This rearrangement joins TRBV7-7 to TRBJ2-1, with 9 positions matching TRBD2. This CDR3 region has 13 residues. Trimming took 5 bases from V and 10 from J; bases not matched to a gene: 6. The germline V gene has CDR1 SSHAT and CDR2 FNYEAQ (reference sequence). The CDR3 region is CASSQTSGTEQFF. CDR3 DNA: TGTGCCAGCAGCCAGACTAGCGGTACCGAGCAGTTCTTC.

As concerns this clonotype: At one boundary the junction diverges from the germline segment, which might be a read error. The V gene is TRBV5-1, the J gene TRBJ1-2; possible D gene TRBD1, 6 bases. This CDR3 region has 13 residues. In germline, CDR1 is SGHRS, CDR2 YFSETQ. For the CDR3, the DNA is TGCGCCAGCAGCTTAGGGGGGGATTCCGACTACACCTTT. Its protein is CASSLGGDSDYTF.

The V call is TRBV20-1, the J call TRBJ1-2; 10 nucleotides line up with TRBD1. The germline V gene encodes CDR1 DFQATT and CDR2 SNEGSKA (reference sequence). Losses at the gene ends were 8 bases for V and 7 bases for J; bases not matched to a gene: 16. The CDR3 contains 15 residues. Here the CDR3 DNA reads TGCAGTCTCCGGGACAGGGGCGCCGGTGGGGGTGGCTACACCTTC. This codes for CSLRDRGAGGGGYTF.

This rearrangement joins TRBV12-3 or TRBV12-4 to TRBJ1-1; no firm D call. The CDR3 loop spans 11 amino acids. The V and J ends lost 5 bases and 11 bases respectively, with 12 bases between them. CDR3 residues: CASSERGEAFF. The CDR3 DNA reads as TGTGCCAGCAGTGAACGTGGGGAGGCTTTCTTT.

This clonotype has a handful of counts. This chain joins TRBV6-5 and TRBJ2-2; D may be TRBD1 or TRBD2 (6 bases each). The germline V gene has CDR1 MNHEY and CDR2 SVGAGI. V was pared by 0 bases and J by 0 bases, with 8 bases between. The CDR3 is 16 residues long. The CDR3, as DNA: TGTGCCAGCAGTTACTCGGGGGGCTCGAACACCGGGGAGCTGTTTTTT. Translated: CASSYSGGSNTGELFF.

This clonotype has a handful of counts. The rearrangement uses TRBV29-1 and TRBJ2-3; D is ambiguous. Between the trimmed V and J ends, which lost 6 bases and 5 bases, there was a span of 9 bases. The CDR3 consists of 11 residues. CDR1 is SQVTM, CDR2 ANQGSEA, per germline. CDR3 amino acids: CSVKTGDTQYF. In nucleotides, the CDR3 is TGCAGCGTCAAGACCGGAGATACGCAGTATTTT.

This clonotype was seen more than once but under ten times. The rearrangement links TRBV5-1 to TRBJ1-2; 9 bases are a match to TRBD1. V dropped 6 bases and J dropped 8; count of bases not matched to a gene: 8. The CDR3 length is 13 residues. Germline V gene lookup returns CDR1 SGHRS and CDR2 YFSETQ. The CDR3 loop reads CASNPLTGGGYTF. The CDR3, as DNA: TGCGCCAGCAACCCTTTGACAGGGGGAGGCTACACCTTC. Variable domain in full (rest from reference TRBV5-1 and TRBJ1-2): KAGVTQTPRYLIKTRGQQVTLSCSPISGHRSVSWYQQTPGQGLQFLFEYFSETQRNKGNFPGRFSGRQFSNSRSEMNVSTLELGDSALYLCASNPLTGGGYTFGSGTRLTVV.